The 26 T cell receptor beta chains reported below all come from one sample, sequenced in a study of T cell responses to AZD1222 COVID-19 vaccine. Clones were sequenced by immunoSEQ multiplex PCR, and TCRdb holds only the in-frame ones, with some missing. The profile covers approximately 89,000 clones, with approximately 90% appearing a single time and more than 10% taken by the ten largest. The specimen comprised peripheral blood, sampled on day 0 of AZD1222 vaccination. The receptor source for this set is an adult in good health.

This sequence joins TRBV5-1 and TRBJ1-3; a possible D gene is TRBD1 (5 bases). Trimming took off 0 bases at V and 5 bases at J, with 9 bases between the two ends. This CDR3 region has 14 residues. The germline gives CDR1 SGHRS, CDR2 YFSETQ. The DNA for the CDR3 is TGCGCCAGCAGCTTGGGACAGCTCAGAAACACCATATATTTT. Amino acid sequence: CASSLGQLRNTIYF.

The J gene is TRBJ1-2, the V gene TRBV12-3 or TRBV12-4; unclear D gene. The CDR3 runs 12 residues. With 3 bases removed from V and 5 bases from J, the gap between germline ends came to 7 bases. The CDR3 coding sequence is TGTGCCAGCAGTTTCGGAGGATATGGCTACACCTTC. This translates into CASSFGGYGYTF.

The rearrangement links TRBV28 to TRBJ2-2; 8 positions agree with TRBD1. CDR1 and CDR2 from the germline V gene are MDHEN and SYDVKM. Trimming took 6 bases from V and 4 from J; bases not matched to a gene: 10. The CDR3 runs to 16 residues. CDR3 loop: CASSQGQGALTGELFF. In DNA form, the CDR3 reads TGTGCCAGCAGCCAGGGGCAGGGGGCGCTCACCGGGGAGCTGTTTTTT.

This clone was seen a single time. This chain connects TRBV28 to TRBJ1-2, with 7 nucleotides matching TRBD1. The CDR3 runs to 18 residues. Germline V gives CDR1 MDHEN, CDR2 SYDVKM. V was clipped by 1 base and J by 7 bases; unmatched bases: 18. The CDR3 sequence is CASSLSRGPGQRRFGYTF. The CDR3 DNA sequence: TGTGCCAGCAGTTTATCCAGAGGTCCGGGACAGAGAAGATTTGGCTACACCTTC.

This chain links TRBV5-1 with TRBJ2-7, with 9 bases matching TRBD1. The CDR3 contains 15 residues. Looked up from germline, CDR1 is SGHRS and CDR2 is YFSETQ. V gave up 4 bases and J gave up 1 base; unmatched junction bases: 6. In DNA, the CDR3 is TGCGCCAGCAGCATCCGGACAGGGGCTTCCTACGAGCAGTACTTC. This translates into CASSIRTGASYEQYF.

This chain uses TRBV5-1 with TRBJ2-3, with D uncertain. V dropped 1 base and J dropped 6 bases, with 9 bases sitting between them. This CDR3 is 13 amino acids long. Germline V CDR1 and CDR2: SGHRS, YFSETQ. The CDR3 is CASSLFLQDTQYF. The CDR3 region has the DNA TGCGCCAGCAGCTTGTTCCTACAGGATACGCAGTATTTT.

The chain couples TRBV24-1 to TRBJ2-1, with TRBD2 matching over 13 bases. The CDR3 has 17 residues. With 4 bases clipped from V and 2 bases from J, the junction kept 4 bases outside the gene matches. Per the germline V gene, CDR1 is KGHDR and CDR2 is SFDVKD. CDR3 coding DNA: TGTGCCACCAGTGACCCTGGGACTAGCGGGGCCTACAATGAGCAGTTCTTC. Translated, it gives CATSDPGTSGAYNEQFF.

V usage is TRBV9 and J usage is TRBJ2-3, with a weak D call TRBD1 (5 bases). Per germline, CDR1 SGDLS and CDR2 YYNGEE. Trimming cost V 2 bases and J 2 bases, with 12 bases left between them. The CDR3 sequence is 15 residues long. In nucleotides, the CDR3 is TGTGCCAGCAGCGTCGGTCCAGGGAACACAGATACGCAGTATTTT. Its protein product is CASSVGPGNTDTQYF.

V gene TRBV6-5 combines with J gene TRBJ1-4, with 7 positions matching TRBD1. The trim removed 6 bases at V and 8 bases at J, leaving 6 bases unmatched. Per germline, CDR1 MNHEY and CDR2 SVGAGI. The CDR3 consists of 13 residues. The CDR3 region is CASSPDRDEKLFF. The CDR3 DNA sequence: TGTGCCAGCAGCCCCGACAGGGACGAAAAACTGTTTTTT.

This rearrangement joins TRBV28 to TRBJ1-6, with unresolved D. With 2 bases removed from V and 1 base from J, the gap between germline ends came to 9 bases. This CDR3 has 16 residues. Germline V gene sequence: CDR1 MDHEN, CDR2 SYDVKM. In nucleotides, the CDR3 is TGTGCCAGCAGTTTAGTAGCGGTTTCCTATAATTCACCCCTCCACTTT. Translated: CASSLVAVSYNSPLHF.

The V and J genes are TRBV2 and TRBJ2-2; D might be TRBD2 (5 bases). Looked up from germline, CDR1 is SNHLY and CDR2 is FYNNEI. This CDR3 comprises 14 residues. V lost 7 bases, J lost 1 base, and 10 bases lay in between. In DNA, the CDR3 is TGTGCCAGCACTCGGGGTATGAACACCGGGGAGCTGTTTTTT. Its protein product is CASTRGMNTGELFF.

V usage is TRBV16 and J usage is TRBJ1-5; D is undetermined. CDR3 length: 18 amino acids. Trimming stripped 0 bases from V and 6 bases from J, with 21 bases between. The germline V gene encodes CDR1 KGHSY and CDR2 FQNENV. This CDR3 reads CASSQSMSEGWFSQPQHF. The CDR3 nucleotides are TGTGCCAGCAGCCAATCGATGAGTGAGGGCTGGTTCAGTCAGCCCCAGCATTTT.

In this sample, this clone turned up a few times. This rearrangement joins TRBV5-4 to TRBJ2-1; TRBD2 agrees at 15 bases. The V segment lost 3 bases and the J segment 7 bases; nucleotides outside the gene matches: 8. Germline V gene lookup returns CDR1 SGHNT and CDR2 YYREEE (reference sequence). CDR3 length: 17 amino acids. The CDR3 protein is CASSSGLAGGRTNEQFF. Written as DNA, the CDR3 is TGTGCCAGCAGCTCCGGACTAGCGGGGGGGCGGACGAATGAGCAGTTCTTC.

The gene calls are TRBV6-2 or TRBV6-3 and TRBJ1-2; D is undetermined. The CDR3 length is 16 residues. Germline-derived CDR1 and CDR2 are MNHEY and SVGEGT. V lost 2 bases and J 3 bases, leaving 16 bases between the germline ends. CDR3 nucleotides: TGTGCCAGCAGTTACGGGAAGCGGCAGGTCGACTATGGCTACACCTTC. This gives the protein CASSYGKRQVDYGYTF.

The chain uses TRBV6-5 and TRBJ2-1; weak D call: TRBD2 (5 bases). This CDR3 has 13 amino acids. Germline CDR1 and CDR2: MNHEY and SVGAGI. Deletions cut 8 bases from V and 5 bases from J, with 13 bases between. The CDR3 DNA reads TGTGCCAGCGGGCAAACTAGTCACAATGAGCAGTTCTTC. Protein sequence: CASGQTSHNEQFF.

The chain uses TRBV5-1 and TRBJ2-1, with 11 bases fitting TRBD2. The CDR3 sequence is 16 residues long. Germline CDR1 is SGHRS and CDR2 is YFSETQ. The junction had 14 bases not matched to a gene; V was cut back by 5 bases and J by 10 bases. Here the CDR3 DNA reads TGCGCCAGCAGTCTTACTAGCGGGGGAGGGAAGTGGGAGCAGTTCTTC. Its translation: CASSLTSGGGKWEQFF.

This chain joins TRBV4-3 and TRBJ2-2; no definite D call. Germline values: CDR1 LGHNA, CDR2 YSLEER. The CDR3 has 14 amino acids. V shed 0 bases and J shed 1 base, with 3 bases lying between them. The CDR3 nucleotides read TGCGCCAGCAGCCAAGATCTGAACACCGGGGAGCTGTTTTTT. It is translated as CASSQDLNTGELFF.

The chain recombines TRBV24-1 with TRBJ1-5; no firm D call. The V gene lost 1 base and the J gene lost 0 bases, with 9 bases spanning the gap. There are 16 residues in the CDR3. CDR1 and CDR2 (germline): KGHDR, SFDVKD. CDR3 residues: CATSDLGKYSNQPQHF. CDR3 in DNA: TGTGCCACCAGTGATTTAGGCAAATATAGCAATCAGCCCCAGCATTTT.

The CDR3, as DNA: TGCGCCAGCAGCTTAATGGGACAGGGGAGCACAGATACGCAGTATTTT. This translates into CASSLMGQGSTDTQYF. V gene TRBV5-1 combines with J gene TRBJ2-3; 10 bases fit TRBD1. Germline CDR1 is SGHRS and CDR2 is YFSETQ. After removal of 2 bases from V and 0 bases from J, the junction contained 3 bases not matched to a gene. The CDR3 covers 16 residues.

This chain joins TRBV19 and TRBJ2-7; the D gene could be TRBD1 or TRBD2 (5 bases each). CDR3 length equals 14 residues. The V end was cut by 9 bases, the J end by 2 bases, with 17 bases between. From germline, CDR1 is LNHDA and CDR2 SQIVND (reference sequence). The CDR3 region is CASTKTGTTYEQYF. CDR3 DNA sequence: TGTGCCAGCACTAAAACCGGGACCACCTACGAGCAGTACTTC. Variable domain in full (rest from reference TRBV19 and TRBJ2-7): DGGITQSPKYLFRKEGQNVTLSCEQNLNHDAMYWYRQDPGQGLRLIYYSQIVNDFQKGDIAEGYSVSREKKESFPLTVTSAQKNPTAFYLCASTKTGTTYEQYFGPGTRLTVT.

This clone was recorded a few times. The V gene is TRBV19, the J gene TRBJ1-6; D is possibly TRBD1 (5 bases). There are 15 residues in the CDR3. Trimming removed 3 bases at V and 8 bases at J, with 14 bases between. Germline assignment: CDR1 LNHDA and CDR2 SQIVND (reference sequence). The CDR3 DNA is TGTGCCAGTAGTATCCGGAGGACACGGGATTCACCCCTCCACTTT. Residues: CASSIRRTRDSPLHF.

The chain recombines TRBV28 with TRBJ1-1; D might be TRBD1 (5 bases). V was cut by 7 bases and J by 8 bases, with 11 bases left in between. Looked up from germline, CDR1 is MDHEN and CDR2 is SYDVKM. The CDR3 sequence is 11 residues long. Written as DNA, the CDR3 is TGTGCCAGCAACCTTTGGGGGGAAGCTTTCTTT. Amino acids: CASNLWGEAFF.

The V gene is TRBV2, the J gene TRBJ1-1, with unresolved D. Per the germline V gene, CDR1 is SNHLY and CDR2 is FYNNEI. V lost 1 base and J lost 6, with 9 bases in between. The CDR3 covers 13 residues. CDR3 sequence: CASSEGIVAEAFF. CDR3 sequence (DNA): TGTGCCAGCAGTGAAGGAATTGTCGCTGAAGCTTTCTTT.

The V call is TRBV5-5, the J call TRBJ2-7; 9 bases line up with TRBD1. Germline CDR1 SGHKS, CDR2 YYEKEE (reference sequence). The CDR3 is 15 amino acids. The ends lost 4 bases at V and 0 bases at J; junction bases unmatched: 5. CDR3 bases: TGTGCCAGCAGCCCCGACAGGGGGAGCTCCTACGAGCAGTACTTC. It codes for CASSPDRGSSYEQYF.

This clone occurred a few times. V usage is TRBV5-1 and J usage is TRBJ1-5; D is unresolved. The V gene's germline CDR1 is SGHRS and CDR2 YFSETQ. With 0 bases removed from V and 0 bases from J, the gap between germline ends came to 7 bases. The CDR3 has 15 residues. The CDR3 loop reads CASSLGSSSNQPQHF. The CDR3 DNA is TGCGCCAGCAGCTTGGGGTCTAGTAGCAATCAGCCCCAGCATTTT.

This chain joins TRBV19 and TRBJ2-2; the D is unclear. V lost 4 bases and J lost 3, with 12 bases in between. CDR3 length: 15 residues. CDR1 LNHDA and CDR2 SQIVND come from the germline V gene (reference sequence). The CDR3 region is CASSRGTGDTGELFF. The CDR3 DNA reads TGTGCCAGTAGTAGGGGAACGGGCGACACCGGGGAGCTGTTTTTT.